These 14 T cell receptor beta chains came from one sample sequenced in a study of shared clonotypes between healthy human individuals. TCRdb's copy holds only in-frame clones and misses some; the assay was immunoSEQ multiplex PCR. The sample yields 2 million to 2.5 million clones, 90% to 96% seen once. Sequencing input: naive CD4+ T cells sorted from blood. Sample subset: CD45RA+ positively selected. The origin of the receptors is a man aged 18-30 years in good health.

This clone showed up just once. The chain couples TRBV2 to TRBJ1-1; no clear D gene. The CDR3 totals 12 residues. The V end lost 6 bases, the J end lost 1 base, and 6 bases lay between the germline ends. Germline lookup yields CDR1 SNHLY and CDR2 FYNNEI. CDR3 sequence reads: CASRAANTEAFF. Here the CDR3 DNA reads TGTGCCAGCAGAGCAGCGAACACTGAAGCTTTCTTT.

The V gene is TRBV19, the J gene TRBJ1-2, with D possibly TRBD1 on 6 matching bases. The CDR3 loop spans 13 amino acids. V lost 1 base and J 8 bases, leaving 11 bases between the germline ends. Germline V gives CDR1 LNHDA, CDR2 SQIVND (reference sequence). The chain's CDR3 is CASSIGQASGYTF. The CDR3 region has the DNA TGTGCCAGTAGTATAGGACAGGCATCGGGCTACACCTTC.

The chain links TRBV11-3 to TRBJ2-1, with D perhaps TRBD2 (6 bases). CDR1 is SGHNT and CDR2 is YENEEA in the germline V gene. The CDR3 sequence is 16 residues long. V was trimmed by 1 base and J by 0 bases, leaving 10 bases between them. The CDR3 nucleotides read TGTGCCAGCAGCTTAGGGGGGACTGGCTCCTACAATGAGCAGTTCTTC. This codes for CASSLGGTGSYNEQFF. Using reference TRBV11-3 and TRBJ2-1 for the parts outside the CDR3, the full variable domain is EAGVVQSPRYKIIEKKQPVAFWCNPISGHNTLYWYLQNLGQGPELLIRYENEEAVDDSQLPKDRFSAERLKGVDSTLKIQPAELGDSAVYLCASSLGGTGSYNEQFFGPGTRLTVL.

This clone was found once. The chain uses TRBV4-1 and TRBJ1-2; D is possibly TRBD1 (6 bases). Trimming took 3 bases from V and 8 from J, leaving 16 bases between them. The CDR3 sequence is 14 residues long. Germline loops: CDR1 MGHRA, CDR2 YSYEKL. The CDR3 region is CASSQVDRFLGYTF. CDR3 sequence (DNA): TGCGCCAGCAGCCAGGTAGACAGGTTCTTAGGCTACACCTTC.

The V call is TRBV29-1, the J call TRBJ2-7; no firm D call. Trimming took 4 bases from V and 0 from J, leaving 13 bases between them. The germline CDR1 and CDR2 sequences are SQVTM and ANQGSEA. The CDR3 is made up of 14 amino acids. The DNA for the CDR3 is TGCAGCGTTGGGGGTCCGGTAAGCTCCTACGAGCAGTACTTC. Translating gives CSVGGPVSSYEQYF.

The chain combines TRBV6-5 with TRBJ1-1; 9 nucleotides line up with TRBD1. CDR1 MNHEY and CDR2 SVGAGI come from the germline V gene. Germline trimming cut 2 bases from V and 10 bases from J; bases unmatched to any gene: 5. The CDR3 extends over 13 amino acids. The CDR3 DNA reads as TGTGCCAGCAGTTACGGGCCGGGACAGGGAGCTTTCTTT. This gives the protein CASSYGPGQGAFF.

The CDR3 DNA sequence: TGTGCCAGCAGCAAAGTTCGCACTGCGGTAAGCTCCTACGAGCAGTACTTC. Its translation is CASSKVRTAVSSYEQYF. The rearrangement uses TRBV21-1 and TRBJ2-7; TRBD2 is the table's D call, not checked against the DNA. TRBV21-1 is recorded as a pseudogene. The CDR3 covers 17 residues.

This rearrangement joins TRBV30 to TRBJ2-7, with D possibly being TRBD1 (5 bases). CDR3 length equals 11 residues. V lost 7 bases and J 4 bases, leaving 11 bases between the germline ends. From germline, CDR1 is GTSNPN and CDR2 SVGIG (reference sequence). For the CDR3, the DNA is TGTGCCTCAAGTGGGGCATACGAGCAGTACTTC. The encoded protein is CASSGAYEQYF.

The rearrangement links TRBV11-3 to TRBJ2-1; no clear D gene. This CDR3 is built from 12 residues. The V and J ends lost 5 bases and 5 bases respectively, with 7 bases between them. Germline lookup yields CDR1 SGHNT and CDR2 YENEEA. The CDR3 nucleotides read TGTGCCAGCAGCCACATCAACAATGAGCAGTTCTTC. Amino acid sequence: CASSHINNEQFF. Looking up the rest from reference TRBV11-3 and TRBJ2-1 gives the full variable domain: EAGVVQSPRYKIIEKKQPVAFWCNPISGHNTLYWYLQNLGQGPELLIRYENEEAVDDSQLPKDRFSAERLKGVDSTLKIQPAELGDSAVYLCASSHINNEQFFGPGTRLTVL.

Regarding this clone: The sample carries other DNA sequences with the same CDR3. V gene TRBV6-1 combines with J gene TRBJ2-7; TRBD2 aligns across 11 bases. The CDR3 consists of 15 residues. With V trimmed by 6 bases and J by 3 bases, 7 bases remained unmatched. CDR1 and CDR2 from the germline V gene are MNHNS and SASEGT. CDR3 residues: CASSEAGTSGYEQYF. DNA for the CDR3: TGTGCCAGCAGCGAGGCCGGGACTAGCGGCTACGAGCAGTACTTC.

The chain carries TRBV6-1 and TRBJ2-5; 7 nucleotides agree with TRBD2. The germline V gene encodes CDR1 MNHNS and CDR2 SASEGT. The CDR3 sequence is 14 residues long. The ends lost 5 bases at V and 1 base at J; junction bases unmatched: 4. Here the CDR3 DNA reads TGTGCCAGCAGTAGCGGGGCACCCCAAGAGACCCAGTACTTC. This encodes CASSSGAPQETQYF.

The chain carries TRBV11-2 and TRBJ1-4, with D possibly matching TRBD1 (5 bases). Germline lookup yields CDR1 SGHAT and CDR2 FQNNGV. This CDR3 is built from 15 residues. Trimming removed 5 bases at V and 6 bases at J, with 16 bases between. As DNA, the CDR3 is TGTGCCAGCAGCCCCGGCTCAGGGTCTGATGAAAAACTGTTTTTT. Amino acids: CASSPGSGSDEKLFF.

With respect to this clone: This specimen includes other DNA sequences encoding the same CDR3. The J gene is TRBJ2-3, the V gene TRBV5-1, with D perhaps being TRBD1 or TRBD2 (6 bases each). The V and J ends lost 0 bases and 4 bases respectively, with 9 bases between them. The germline V gene has CDR1 SGHRS and CDR2 YFSETQ. The CDR3 sequence is 14 residues long. The CDR3 nucleotides read TGCGCCAGCAGCTTGGTCGGGGGCGCAGATACGCAGTATTTT. This sequence encodes CASSLVGGADTQYF.

The rearrangement uses TRBV29-1 and TRBJ2-1; D is unresolved. V was shortened by 5 bases and J by 0 bases, with 14 bases between the two germline ends. The CDR3 runs to 15 residues. Germline V CDR1 and CDR2: SQVTM, ANQGSEA. The CDR3, as DNA: TGCAGCGTTCCGACTGGCTCCAGCTCCTACAATGAGCAGTTCTTC. As protein: CSVPTGSSSYNEQFF.